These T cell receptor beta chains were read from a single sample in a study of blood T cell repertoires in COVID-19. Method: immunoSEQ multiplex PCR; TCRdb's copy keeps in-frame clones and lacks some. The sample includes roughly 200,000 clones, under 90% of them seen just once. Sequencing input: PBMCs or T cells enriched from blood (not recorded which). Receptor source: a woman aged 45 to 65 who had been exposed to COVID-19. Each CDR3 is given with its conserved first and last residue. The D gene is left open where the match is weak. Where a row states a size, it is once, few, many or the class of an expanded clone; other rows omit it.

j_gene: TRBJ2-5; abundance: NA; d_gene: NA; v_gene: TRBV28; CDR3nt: TGTGCCAGCAGTTTCGTAGGGACTTACCAAGAGACCCAGTACTTC; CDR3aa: CASSFVGTYQETQYF
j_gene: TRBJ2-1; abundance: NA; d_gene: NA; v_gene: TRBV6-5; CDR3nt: TGTGCCAGCAGGAGTTACAATGAGCAGTTCTTC; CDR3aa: CASRSYNEQFF
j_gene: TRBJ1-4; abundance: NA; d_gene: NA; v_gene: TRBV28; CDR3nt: TGTGCCTCCGGGACACCCGACGAAAAACTGTTTTTT; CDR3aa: CASGTPDEKLFF
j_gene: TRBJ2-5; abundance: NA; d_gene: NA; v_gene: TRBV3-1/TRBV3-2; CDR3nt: TGTGCCAGCAGCCCCCCAGGCCCCGGAGAGACCCAGTACTTC; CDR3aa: CASSPPGPGETQYF
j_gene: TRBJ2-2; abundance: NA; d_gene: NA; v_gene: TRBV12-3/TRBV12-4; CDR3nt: TGTGCCAGCAGGGGGGGGCCCGGGGAGCTGTTTTTT; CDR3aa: CASRGGPGELFF
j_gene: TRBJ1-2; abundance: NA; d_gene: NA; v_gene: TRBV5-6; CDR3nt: TGTGCCAGCAGCTTTCCGGGGGGGTCAAACTATGGCTACACCTTC; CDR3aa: CASSFPGGSNYGYTF
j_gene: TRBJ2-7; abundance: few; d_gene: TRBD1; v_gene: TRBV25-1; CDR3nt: TGTGCCAGCAGTGCGTATCAGGGGGACATCTACGAGCAGTACTTC; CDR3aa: CASSAYQGDIYEQYF
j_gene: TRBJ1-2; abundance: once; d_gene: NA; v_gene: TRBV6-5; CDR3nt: TGTGCCAGCAGTAAGAACCGACAGATTAACTATGGCTACACCTTC; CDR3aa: CASSKNRQINYGYTF
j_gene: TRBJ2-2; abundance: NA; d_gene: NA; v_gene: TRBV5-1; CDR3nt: TGCGCCAGCAGCTTTTGGCCCCCTCCCGGGGAGCTGTTTTTT; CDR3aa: CASSFWPPPGELFF
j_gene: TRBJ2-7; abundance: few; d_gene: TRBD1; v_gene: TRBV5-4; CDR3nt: TGTGCCAGCAGCTCCGGGACAGGGTTCTCCCCAACCTACGAGCAGTACTTC; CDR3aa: CASSSGTGFSPTYEQYF
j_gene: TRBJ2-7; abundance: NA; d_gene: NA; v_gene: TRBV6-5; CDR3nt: TGTGCCAGCGGGGGGACCTACGAGCAGTACTTC; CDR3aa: CASGGTYEQYF
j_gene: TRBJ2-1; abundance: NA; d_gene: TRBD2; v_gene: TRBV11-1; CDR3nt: TGTGCCAGCAGCCCCGGGGGGGCGGGGGAGCAGTTCTTC; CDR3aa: CASSPGGAGEQFF
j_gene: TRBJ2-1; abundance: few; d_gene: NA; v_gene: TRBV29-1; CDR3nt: TGCAGCGTTGAATCGCCGGACAGTAACAATGAGCAGTTCTTC; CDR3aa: CSVESPDSNNEQFF
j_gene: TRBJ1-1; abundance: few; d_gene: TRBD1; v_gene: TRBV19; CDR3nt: TGTGCCAGTAGTATCCAGGGGGCTCGGAACACTGAAGCTTTCTTT; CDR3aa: CASSIQGARNTEAFF
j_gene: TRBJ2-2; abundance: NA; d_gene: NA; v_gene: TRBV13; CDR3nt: TGTGCCAGCAGCTTAGGTCCCTCCACCGGGGAGCTGTTTTTT; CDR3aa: CASSLGPSTGELFF
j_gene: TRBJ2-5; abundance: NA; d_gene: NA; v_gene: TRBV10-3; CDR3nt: TGTGCCATCAGTGAGTCACTCCGAGAGACCCAGTACTTC; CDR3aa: CAISESLRETQYF
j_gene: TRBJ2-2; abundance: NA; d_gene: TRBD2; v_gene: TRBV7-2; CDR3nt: TGTGCCAGCAGAGCGGGGGGGCCCGTCGGGGAGCTGTTTTTT; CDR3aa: CASRAGGPVGELFF
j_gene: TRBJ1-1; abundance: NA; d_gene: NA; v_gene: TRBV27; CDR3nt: TGTGCCAGCAGTTTCCGTGGGAGTAACACTGAAGCTTTCTTT; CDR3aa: CASSFRGSNTEAFF
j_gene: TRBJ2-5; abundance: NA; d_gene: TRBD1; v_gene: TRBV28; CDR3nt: TGTGCCAGCAGTTTATACTCAGGGGGTACTGGAGAGACCCAGTACTTC; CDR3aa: CASSLYSGGTGETQYF
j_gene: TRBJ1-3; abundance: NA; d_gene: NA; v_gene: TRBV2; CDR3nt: TGTGCCAGCAGTGAAGGGCGGGGGTCAGCTGGAAACACCATATATTTT; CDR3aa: CASSEGRGSAGNTIYF
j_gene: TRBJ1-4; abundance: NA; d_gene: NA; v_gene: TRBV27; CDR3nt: TGTGCCAGCATTCGGCGGGCAACTAATGAAAAACTGTTTTTT; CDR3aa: CASIRRATNEKLFF
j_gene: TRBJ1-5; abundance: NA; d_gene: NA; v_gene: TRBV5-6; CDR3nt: TGTGCCAGCAGCGTACTCAATCAGCCCCAGCATTTT; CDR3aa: CASSVLNQPQHF
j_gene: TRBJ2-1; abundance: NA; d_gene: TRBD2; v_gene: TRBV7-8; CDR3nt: TGTGCCAGCAGCCCCGCGGCGCGGGGGTACAATGAGCAGTTCTTC; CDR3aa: CASSPAARGYNEQFF
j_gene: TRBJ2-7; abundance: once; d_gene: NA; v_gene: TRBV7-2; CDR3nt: TGTGCCAGCAGCTTAGGCGGGGGCCAGGTCCCCTTCTACGAGCAGTACTTC; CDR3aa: CASSLGGGQVPFYEQYF
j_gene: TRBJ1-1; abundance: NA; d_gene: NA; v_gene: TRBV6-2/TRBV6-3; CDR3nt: TGTGCCAGCAGTCCACAGGGATCATCCACTGAAGCTTTCTTT; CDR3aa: CASSPQGSSTEAFF
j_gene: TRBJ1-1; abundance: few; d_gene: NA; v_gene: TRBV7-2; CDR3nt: TGTGCCAGCAGCTTCGGGGGGGCATCCGAAGCTTTCTTT; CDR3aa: CASSFGGASEAFF
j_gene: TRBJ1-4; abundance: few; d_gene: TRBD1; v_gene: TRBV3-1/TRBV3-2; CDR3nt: TGTGCCAGCAGCCAGTTTGCAGGACAGGGTGAAAAACTGTTTTTT; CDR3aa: CASSQFAGQGEKLFF
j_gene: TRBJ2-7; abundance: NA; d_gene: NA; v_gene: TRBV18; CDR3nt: TGTGCCAGCTCACCCGCCTACGAGCAGTACTTC; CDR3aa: CASSPAYEQYF
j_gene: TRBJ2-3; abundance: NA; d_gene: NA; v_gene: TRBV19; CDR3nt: TGTGCCAGTAGTGATTCAGGGGCGGGCACAGATACGCAGTATTTT; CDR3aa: CASSDSGAGTDTQYF
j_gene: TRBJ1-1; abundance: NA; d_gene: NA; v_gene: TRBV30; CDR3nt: TGTGCCTGGAGTCAGGGGATGAACACTGAAGCTTTCTTT; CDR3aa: CAWSQGMNTEAFF
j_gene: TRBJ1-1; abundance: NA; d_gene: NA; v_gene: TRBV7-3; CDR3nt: TGTGCCAGCAGCTTAAGCGTCCAGAACACTGAAGCTTTCTTT; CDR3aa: CASSLSVQNTEAFF
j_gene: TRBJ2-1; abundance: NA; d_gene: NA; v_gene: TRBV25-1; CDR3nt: TGTGCCAGCAGTGAATTCAACGCGGATGAGCAGTTCTTC; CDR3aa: CASSEFNADEQFF